This T cell receptor beta chain was obtained from a study of CD8 T cells in Susac syndrome. For the study at large: Susac syndrome patients were untreated, on corticosteroids with some adding intravenous immunoglobulin, or on intravenous immunoglobulin only.

When the RNA was reverse transcribed, random hexamers were used with an input of roughly 0.45 to 1 ug. A single record per CDR3 protein comes from TCRdb applying MiXCR to the immunoSEQ multiplex PCR reads. In the table there are more than 100,000 distinct CDR3 sequences, roughly 95% of which are singletons. Points on this clonotype: The target antigen is unknown.

Per germline, CDR1 SGHNT and CDR2 YYREEE (reference sequence). This CDR3 is 14 amino acids long. Trimming stripped 0 bases from V and 1 base from J, with 7 bases between. TCR beta sequencing was performed on blood CD8+ and CD4+ T cells. Study-wide points: The study admitted that it had a relatively small number of individuals in its TCR sequencing and HLA analysis.

The sequenced sample was CD4+ T cells from PBMCs. This chain joins TRBV5-4 and TRBJ1-1; D gene ambiguous. The receptor's source is a human donor with Susac syndrome. CDR3 in amino acids: CASSLAAENTEAFF. In DNA, the CDR3 is TGTGCCAGCAGCTTGGCGGCAGAGAACACTGAAGCTTTCTTT.